This T cell receptor (beta chain) was sequenced for a study of blood T cell repertoires in COVID-19. As for the study in general: The samples span acute and convalescent COVID-19 from the United States, Italy and Spain. The analysed material was cDNA or gDNA that came from T cells, B-cell-depleted T cells, or PBMCs.

Germline V gives CDR1 GTSNPN, CDR2 SVGIG (reference sequence). The length of the CDR3 is 15 residues. The germline V and J ends were trimmed by 3 bases and 3 bases, with 18 bases remaining between them. Measured with immunoSEQ multiplex PCR; TCRdb has only the in-frame clones, and not every one. The data show around 180,000 clones, approximately 90% seen once. The clonotype originates from a human donor in a cohort sampled during active COVID-19. The chain couples TRBV30 to TRBJ2-7; TRBD1 is a possible D gene (6 bases). Sequencing was done on a sample of peripheral blood. This chain's CDR3 is CAWRTQTGVVYEQYF. The CDR3 bases are TGTGCCTGGAGGACGCAGACAGGCGTCGTCTACGAGCAGTACTTC. The full variable domain, completed using reference TRBV30 and TRBJ2-7, is SQTIHQWPATLVQPVGSPLSLECTVEGTSNPNLYWYRQAAGRGLQLLFYSVGIGQISSEVPQNLSASRPQDRQFILSSKKLLLSDSGFYLCAWRTQTGVVYEQYFGPGTRLTVT.